This TCR beta chain stems from a study of CD8+ T cells in alopecia areata. cDNA serving as the sequencing template came from extracted, reverse transcribed RNA. Clones were sequenced by immunoSEQ multiplex PCR, and TCRdb holds only the in-frame ones, with some missing. Here the sample spans some 170,000 clones, about 61% being singletons. Treatment described: oral pan-JAK inhibitor, 5-10 mg twice daily. Germline assignment: CDR1 SQVTM and CDR2 ANQGSEA. V shed 5 bases, J shed 7 bases, and the junction held 3 bases outside the gene matches. The CDR3 contains 12 residues. This clonotype was sampled from a human donor with alopecia areata. The sequencing used CD4+ T cells sorted from blood, collected between weeks 55 and 65, from a patient treated with tofacitinib. V usage is TRBV29-1 and J usage is TRBJ2-7, with TRBD1 matching 12 bases. The CDR3 here is CSVWDRGREQYF. In DNA, the CDR3 is TGCAGCGTTTGGGACAGGGGGCGGGAGCAGTACTTC.